The 22 T cell receptor beta chains below were found in one sample sequenced in a study of blood T cell repertoires in COVID-19 (dated by TCRdb to 2018 to 2020). The receptor library was made with the immunoSEQ multiplex PCR assay. Drawn from immuneACCESS, this table holds only the in-frame rearrangements with V and J called that TCRdb kept. Clones are partly lost; checked studies trace under half to an unresolved V gene and leave the rest unexplained. Across this sample there are about 80,000 clones, with about 83% seen only once. 9% to 10% of the sample is in the top ten clones. The material sequenced was peripheral blood. The receptors were sampled from a human donor in a cohort sampled during active COVID-19.

The chain recombines TRBV19 with TRBJ2-2; 8 bases map to TRBD1. Unmatched junction bases numbered 7, after V lost 1 base and J lost 6 bases. The germline CDR1 and CDR2 sequences are LNHDA and SQIVND (reference sequence). CDR3 size: 16 residues. The CDR3 DNA reads as TGTGCCAGTAGTATAGCCGGCTCACAGGGGGCCGGGGAGCTGTTTTTT. It is translated as CASSIAGSQGAGELFF.

V usage is TRBV14 and J usage is TRBJ2-5; no reliable D call. The CDR3 runs 14 residues. CDR1 and CDR2 from the germline V gene are SGHDN and FVKESK. V lost 1 base and J lost 2, with 8 bases in between. The CDR3 region has the DNA TGTGCCAGCAGCCAAGCAAACATACAAGAGACCCAGTACTTC. Translation: CASSQANIQETQYF. The full variable domain, in which reference TRBV14 and TRBJ2-5 provide the parts outside the CDR3, is EAGVTQFPSHSVIEKGQTVTLRCDPISGHDNLYWYRRVMGKEIKFLLHFVKESKQDESGMPNNRFLAERTGGTYSTLKVQPAELEDSGVYFCASSQANIQETQYFGPGTRLLVL.

The rearrangement uses TRBV7-9 and TRBJ2-7; 7 bases match TRBD2. The CDR3 spans 14 residues. Germline values: CDR1 SEHNR, CDR2 FQNEAQ (reference sequence). J was trimmed by 3 bases and V by 5 bases; bases with no gene match: 7. The CDR3 is CASSRDYGIYEQYF. The CDR3 DNA reads as TGTGCCAGCAGCAGGGACTACGGGATCTACGAGCAGTACTTC.

The V call is TRBV28, the J call TRBJ2-1; D possibly corresponds to TRBD2 (6 bases). The CDR3 consists of 12 residues. Germline CDR1 reads MDHEN; CDR2 reads SYDVKM. The V and J ends lost 4 bases and 10 bases respectively, with 11 bases between them. The CDR3 sequence: CASSSSAREQFF. In DNA form, the CDR3 reads TGTGCCAGCAGTTCTAGCGCCCGCGAGCAGTTCTTC.

This rearrangement joins TRBV27 to TRBJ2-1; 11 bases line up with TRBD1. The germline CDR1 and CDR2 sequences are MNHEY and SMNVEV (reference sequence). Trimming removed 3 bases from V and 8 bases from J; junction bases left unmatched: 12. This CDR3 has 17 residues. CDR3 nucleotide sequence: TGTGCCAGCAGTTTGGGTCCACGGACAGGGGGCATGTATGAGCAGTTCTTC. Its protein is CASSLGPRTGGMYEQFF.

The chain links TRBV5-1 to TRBJ2-4, with TRBD2 matching over 7 bases. V shed 4 bases, J shed 2 bases, and the junction held 6 bases outside the gene matches. CDR3 length: 15 residues. CDR1 and CDR2 from the germline V gene are SGHRS and YFSETQ. CDR3 region: CASSPDSGSKNIQYF. CDR3 coding DNA: TGCGCCAGCAGCCCGGATAGCGGGTCCAAAAACATTCAGTACTTC.

This chain joins TRBV5-4 and TRBJ1-1; TRBD1 aligns across 12 bases. Per germline, CDR1 SGHNT and CDR2 YYREEE (reference sequence). Losses at the gene ends were 6 bases for V and 0 bases for J; bases not matched to a gene: 9. The CDR3 runs to 17 residues. The CDR3 is CASNPGQGATVNTEAFF. In nucleotides, the CDR3 is TGTGCCAGCAACCCGGGACAGGGGGCAACGGTGAACACTGAAGCTTTCTTT.

This sequence joins TRBV10-3 and TRBJ2-1, with D possibly TRBD2 on 6 matching bases. This CDR3 region has 16 residues. Germline V gene data show CDR1 as ENHRY and CDR2 as SYGVKD. V dropped 6 bases and J dropped 4 bases, with 19 bases sitting between them. The CDR3 spells CAIRREAEVPYNEQFF. The CDR3 bases are TGTGCCATCAGGAGGGAGGCCGAGGTCCCATACAATGAGCAGTTCTTC.

The genes are TRBV6-5 and TRBJ2-2; a possible D gene is TRBD1 (5 bases). CDR1 is MNHEY and CDR2 is SVGAGI in the germline V gene. The CDR3 totals 14 residues. V lost 7 bases to trimming and J lost 5 bases, with 14 bases between them. CDR3 sequence reads: CASTGLVGTGELFF. The CDR3 DNA reads TGTGCCAGCACAGGGCTAGTGGGGACCGGGGAGCTGTTTTTT.

The genes are TRBV2 and TRBJ2-3; 9 bases align to TRBD2. The CDR3 covers 14 residues. The trim removed 5 bases at V and 5 bases at J, leaving 5 bases unmatched. Germline CDR1 SNHLY, CDR2 FYNNEI. CDR3 nucleotides: TGTGCCAGCAGTCCCTCGACTAGCGGAGATACGCAGTATTTT. The encoded protein is CASSPSTSGDTQYF.

V and J are TRBV2 and TRBJ1-2; maybe TRBD1 (6 bases). Germline assignment: CDR1 SNHLY and CDR2 FYNNEI. This CDR3 is 13 amino acids long. Trimming removed 6 bases at V and 3 bases at J, with 11 bases between. The CDR3 loop reads CASSSDSYYGYTF. CDR3 in DNA: TGTGCCAGCAGCTCGGACAGCTACTATGGCTACACCTTC.

The J gene is TRBJ1-6, the V gene TRBV3-1 (or the pseudogene TRBV3-2); D unclear. The CDR3 has 15 amino acids. V gave up 10 bases and J gave up 4 bases, with 17 bases separating them. Germline V lookup: CDR1 LGHDT, CDR2 YNNKEL (reference sequence). CDR3 bases: TGTGCCACCGGCCTCCGGGTTCAATATAATTCACCCCTCCACTTT. This codes for CATGLRVQYNSPLHF.

The CDR3 DNA follows: TGCGCCAGCAGCCATAATACAGGGTCCGACGAGCAGTACTTC. Translation gives CASSHNTGSDEQYF. The chain combines TRBV5-1 with TRBJ2-7; weak D call: TRBD1 (6 bases). Trimming removed 4 bases from V and 5 bases from J, with 16 bases in between. The CDR3 has 14 amino acids. The germline CDR1 and CDR2 sequences are SGHRS and YFSETQ.

The V call is TRBV19, the J call TRBJ2-1; D might be TRBD1 (6 bases). V lost 8 bases, J lost 5 bases, and 25 bases lay in between. This CDR3 comprises 17 residues. CDR1 is LNHDA, CDR2 SQIVND, per germline (reference sequence). CDR3 bases: TGTGCCAGTTCCACCAGGCTGGGGGCAGGTAATAACAATGAGCAGTTCTTC. It codes for CASSTRLGAGNNNEQFF.

The sample holds one count of this clone. V is TRBV9 and J is TRBJ1-6; the D is unclear. Trimming left V 5 bases short and J 7 bases short, with 10 bases between. The CDR3 is 13 residues long. Germline values: CDR1 SGDLS, CDR2 YYNGEE. The CDR3 region has the DNA TGTGCCAGCAGTTCTACCGAAAATTCACCCCTCCACTTT. This encodes CASSSTENSPLHF. The variable domain in full, with the rest retrieved from reference TRBV9 and TRBJ1-6, is DSGVTQTPKHLITATGQRVTLRCSPRSGDLSVYWYQQSLDQGLQFLIQYYNGEERAKGNILERFSAQQFPDLHSELNLSSLELGDSALYFCASSSTENSPLHFGNGTRLTVT.

This chain connects TRBV10-3 to TRBJ2-7; D may be TRBD2 (5 bases). The V end was cut by 6 bases, the J end by 4 bases, with 13 bases between. Germline assignment: CDR1 ENHRY and CDR2 SYGVKD. The CDR3 has 13 amino acids. The CDR3: CAIRSNGVYEQYF. DNA for the CDR3: TGTGCCATCAGGTCCAACGGGGTTTACGAGCAGTACTTC.

This chain joins TRBV6-4 and TRBJ2-7; a possible D gene is TRBD2 (6 bases). V lost 4 bases to trimming and J lost 7 bases, with 14 bases between them. The CDR3 is 13 amino acids. Germline loops: CDR1 MRHNA, CDR2 SNTAGT. CDR3: CASSVRGDGEQYF. Written as DNA, the CDR3 is TGTGCCAGCAGTGTCCGCGGGGACGGGGAGCAGTACTTC.

CDR3 protein: CASSYYEGFARTEAFF. The CDR3 DNA is TGTGCCAGCAGTTACTACGAGGGATTCGCTAGGACTGAAGCTTTCTTT. This rearrangement joins TRBV6-5 to TRBJ1-1; D gene ambiguous. V lost 1 base, J lost 5 bases, and 17 bases lay in between. Germline V gene data show CDR1 as MNHEY and CDR2 as SVGAGI. This CDR3 region has 16 residues.

This clone was detected a few times. This chain connects TRBV18 to TRBJ2-3; D is perhaps TRBD1 (6 bases). The CDR3 extends over 14 amino acids. Per the germline V gene, CDR1 is KGHSH and CDR2 is LQKENI. Trimming shortened V by 5 bases and J by 6 bases, and 15 bases separated the two germline ends. The CDR3 DNA sequence: TGTGCCAGCTCATCCCAGGGGCAAGGCGATACGCAGTATTTT. Amino acids: CASSSQGQGDTQYF.

The chain's CDR3 is CASSEAVRDGYTF. The CDR3 DNA reads TGTGCCAGCAGTGAAGCAGTCCGGGATGGCTACACCTTC. J is TRBJ1-2 and V is TRBV2; D gene ambiguous. V dropped 0 bases and J dropped 6 bases, with 8 bases sitting between them. Germline V gene sequence: CDR1 SNHLY, CDR2 FYNNEI. The CDR3 totals 13 residues.

The J gene is TRBJ1-2, the V gene TRBV24-1; D uncertain. This CDR3 comprises 14 residues. CDR1 is KGHDR and CDR2 is SFDVKD in the germline V gene. Trimming stripped 1 base from V and 2 bases from J, with 7 bases between. Here the CDR3 reads CATSDFEENYGYTF. As DNA, the CDR3 is TGTGCCACCAGTGATTTCGAAGAGAACTATGGCTACACCTTC.

In this sample, this clone turned up once. Other nucleotide sequences from this sample produce the same CDR3. The chain recombines TRBV5-1 with TRBJ2-3; 12 nucleotides align to TRBD2. The CDR3 totals 18 residues. The V and J ends lost 4 bases and 2 bases, in that order; junction bases with no gene match: 11. The germline CDR1 and CDR2 sequences are SGHRS and YFSETQ. CDR3: CASSLARTSGEITDTQYF. In nucleotides, the CDR3 is TGCGCCAGCAGCCTCGCCCGGACTAGCGGGGAGATCACAGATACGCAGTATTTT. The full variable domain, its missing parts supplied by reference TRBV5-1 and TRBJ2-3, is KAGVTQTPRYLIKTRGQQVTLSCSPISGHRSVSWYQQTPGQGLQFLFEYFSETQRNKGNFPGRFSGRQFSNSRSEMNVSTLELGDSALYLCASSLARTSGEITDTQYFGPGTRLTVL.